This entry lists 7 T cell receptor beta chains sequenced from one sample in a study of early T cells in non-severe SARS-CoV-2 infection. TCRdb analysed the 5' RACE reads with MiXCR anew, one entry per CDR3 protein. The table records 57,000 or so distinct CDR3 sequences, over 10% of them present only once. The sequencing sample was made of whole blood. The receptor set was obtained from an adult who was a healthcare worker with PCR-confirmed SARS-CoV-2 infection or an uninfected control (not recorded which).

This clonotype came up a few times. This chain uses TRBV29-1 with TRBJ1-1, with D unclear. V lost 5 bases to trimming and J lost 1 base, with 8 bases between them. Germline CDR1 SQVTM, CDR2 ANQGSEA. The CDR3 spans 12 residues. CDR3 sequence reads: CSVSVQNTEAFF. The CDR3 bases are TGCAGCGTTTCCGTCCAGAACACTGAAGCTTTCTTT.

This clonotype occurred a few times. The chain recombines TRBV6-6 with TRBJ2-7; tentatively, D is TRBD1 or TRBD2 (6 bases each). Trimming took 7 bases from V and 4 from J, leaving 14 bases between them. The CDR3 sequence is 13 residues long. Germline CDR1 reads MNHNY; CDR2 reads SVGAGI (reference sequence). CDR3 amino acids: CASKGGLLYEQYF. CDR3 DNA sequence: TGTGCCAGCAAGGGGGGCCTCTTGTACGAGCAGTACTTC.

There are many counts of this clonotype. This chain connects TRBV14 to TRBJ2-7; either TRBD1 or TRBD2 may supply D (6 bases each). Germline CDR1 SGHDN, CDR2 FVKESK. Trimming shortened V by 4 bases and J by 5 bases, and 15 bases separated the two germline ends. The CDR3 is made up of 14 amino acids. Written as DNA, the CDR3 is TGTGCCAGCAGCCTAATTCAGGGGAGGAACGAGCAGTACTTC. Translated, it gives CASSLIQGRNEQYF.

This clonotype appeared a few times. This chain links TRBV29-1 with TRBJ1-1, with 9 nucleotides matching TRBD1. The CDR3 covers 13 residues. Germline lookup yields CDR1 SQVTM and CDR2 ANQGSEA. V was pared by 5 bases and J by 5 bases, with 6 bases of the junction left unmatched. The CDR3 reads CSVFKGTGTEAFF. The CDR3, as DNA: TGCAGCGTTTTCAAAGGGACAGGGACTGAAGCTTTCTTT.

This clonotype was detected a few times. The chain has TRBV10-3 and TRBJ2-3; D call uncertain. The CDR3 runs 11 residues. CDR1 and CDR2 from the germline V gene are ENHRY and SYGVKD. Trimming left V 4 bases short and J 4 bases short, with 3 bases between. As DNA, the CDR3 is TGTGCCATCAGTGTGGCAGATACGCAGTATTTT. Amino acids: CAISVADTQYF.

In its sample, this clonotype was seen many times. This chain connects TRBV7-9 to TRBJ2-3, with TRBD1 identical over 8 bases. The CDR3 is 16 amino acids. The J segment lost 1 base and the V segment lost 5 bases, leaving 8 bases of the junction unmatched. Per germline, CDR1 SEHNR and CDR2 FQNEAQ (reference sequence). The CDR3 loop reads CASSPRTGYGTDTQYF. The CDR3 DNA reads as TGTGCCAGCAGCCCTCGGACAGGGTACGGCACAGATACGCAGTATTTT. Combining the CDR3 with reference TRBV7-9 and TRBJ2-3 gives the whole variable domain DTGVSQNPRHKITKRGQNVTFRCDPISEHNRLYWYRQTLGQGPEFLTYFQNEAQLEKSRLLSDRFSAERPKGSFSTLEIQRTEQGDSAMYLCASSPRTGYGTDTQYFGPGTRLTVL.

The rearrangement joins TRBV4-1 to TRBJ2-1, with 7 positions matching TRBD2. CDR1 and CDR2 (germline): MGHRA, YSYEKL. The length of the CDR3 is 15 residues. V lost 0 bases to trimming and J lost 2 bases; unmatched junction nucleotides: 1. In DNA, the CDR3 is TGCGCCAGCAGCCAAGAGGCGGGAGCCTACAATGAGCAGTTCTTC. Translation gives CASSQEAGAYNEQFF.